The next 19 T cell receptor beta chains were all read from a single sample in a study of cytomegalovirus exposure and HLA in healthy donors. A multiplex PCR was run with 60 Vbeta primers and 13 Jbeta primers. TCRdb's copy holds only in-frame clones and misses some; the assay was immunoSEQ multiplex PCR. The table has 150,000 to 200,000 clones, over 70% seen once. The sequenced sample consisted of PBMCs. Every receptor here comes from a woman aged 45-65 years in good health and CMV-seropositive.

The chain combines TRBV7-8 with TRBJ1-2; D may be TRBD1 (6 bases). CDR3 size: 14 residues. V lost 1 base to trimming and J lost 5 bases, with 11 bases between them. Germline V lookup: CDR1 SGHVS, CDR2 FQNEAQ. This CDR3 is CASSLVSGEYGYTF. CDR3 nucleotide sequence: TGTGCCAGCAGCTTAGTGTCAGGGGAGTATGGCTACACCTTC.

The CDR3 protein is CASRDNGEKLFF. The CDR3 DNA is TGTGCCAGCCGGGACAATGGAGAAAAACTGTTTTTT. The rearrangement links TRBV2 to TRBJ1-4; perhaps TRBD1 as D (6 bases). The V gene's germline CDR1 is SNHLY and CDR2 FYNNEI. This CDR3 has 12 amino acids. Trimming cost V 8 bases and J 8 bases, with 12 bases left between them.

The chain uses TRBV30 and TRBJ1-1; the D gene is possibly TRBD1 (5 bases). This CDR3 region has 11 residues. The V gene's germline CDR1 is GTSNPN and CDR2 SVGIG (reference sequence). With 5 bases removed from V and 6 bases from J, the gap between germline ends came to 10 bases. The CDR3 DNA reads TGTGCCTGGGCGGGGGGGGCTGAAGCTTTCTTT. Its translation is CAWAGGAEAFF.

The rearrangement joins TRBV19 to TRBJ2-3, with 7 bases matching TRBD1. The CDR3 runs 15 residues. V shed 4 bases and J 2 bases; nucleotides not matched to a gene: 6. From germline, CDR1 is LNHDA and CDR2 SQIVND (reference sequence). The CDR3 sequence is CASSTGQTNTDTQYF. In DNA form, the CDR3 reads TGTGCCAGTAGTACGGGACAGACGAACACAGATACGCAGTATTTT.

V usage is TRBV12-5 and J usage is TRBJ2-7; tentative D call: TRBD1 (5 bases). This CDR3 spans 16 amino acids. V lost 7 bases to trimming and J lost 2 bases, with 21 bases between them. Looked up from germline, CDR1 is LGHNT and CDR2 is FRNRAP. The CDR3 DNA sequence: TGTGCTAGTGCCCTCAGGGTGGTAGCTTCGGCCTACGAGCAGTACTTC. It translates to CASALRVVASAYEQYF. The entire variable domain, with the rest obtained from reference TRBV12-5 and TRBJ2-7, is as follows: DARVTQTPRHKVTEMGQEVTMRCQPILGHNTVFWYRQTMMQGLELLAYFRNRAPLDDSGMPKDRFSAEMPDATLATLKIQPSEPRDSAVYFCASALRVVASAYEQYFGPGTRLTVT.

For the CDR3, the DNA is TGTGCCACCAGCACGACTTTCAATCAGCCCCAGCATTTT. This translates into CATSTTFNQPQHF. The V call is TRBV15, the J call TRBJ1-5; D remains unclear. This CDR3 contains 13 residues. Trimming pared 4 bases from V and 3 bases from J, leaving 7 bases between. Germline V gene lookup returns CDR1 LNHNV and CDR2 YYDKDF (reference sequence).

The chain uses TRBV4-2 and TRBJ1-1, with D possibly matching TRBD1 (6 bases). V gave up 3 bases and J gave up 0 bases, with 8 bases separating them. The CDR3 sequence is 14 residues long. Germline V CDR1 and CDR2: LGHNA, YNFKEQ. The chain's CDR3 is CASSHRQVNTEAFF. Written as DNA, the CDR3 is TGTGCCAGCAGCCACCGACAGGTGAACACTGAAGCTTTCTTT.

This rearrangement joins TRBV9 to TRBJ2-2, with D possibly TRBD2 on 7 matching bases. Deletions cut 1 base from V and 5 bases from J, with 18 bases between. The CDR3 is made up of 17 amino acids. Germline CDR1 SGDLS, CDR2 YYNGEE. DNA for the CDR3: TGTGCCAGCAGCGTATCCGGAACGGGGGGCAGAACCGGGGAGCTGTTTTTT. Amino acids: CASSVSGTGGRTGELFF.

The chain recombines TRBV6-1 with TRBJ2-2, with TRBD1 matching over 7 bases. Germline V gene sequence: CDR1 MNHNS, CDR2 SASEGT. This CDR3 is built from 13 residues. The V gene end was trimmed by 8 bases and the J gene end by 7 bases; junction bases not matched to a gene: 7. The CDR3 loop is CASCPGGVGELFF. The CDR3 nucleotides are TGTGCCAGCTGTCCAGGGGGTGTCGGGGAGCTGTTTTTT.

This chain connects TRBV6-1 to TRBJ1-2; no definite D call. Germline CDR1 and CDR2: MNHNS and SASEGT. The V end was cut by 4 bases, the J end by 6 bases, with 18 bases between. This CDR3 is 15 amino acids long. This CDR3 is CASSVGEGGWNGYTF. For the CDR3, the DNA is TGTGCCAGCAGTGTAGGCGAGGGAGGGTGGAATGGCTACACCTTC.

This CDR3 is CSLEGALTTDTQYF. The CDR3 DNA sequence: TGCAGCCTGGAGGGGGCGCTGACCACAGATACGCAGTATTTT. The rearrangement joins TRBV29-1 to TRBJ2-3; maybe TRBD1 (7 bases). This CDR3 has 14 residues. The V end lost 8 bases, the J end lost 2 bases, and 17 bases lay between the germline ends. The germline gives CDR1 SQVTM, CDR2 ANQGSEA.

V and J are TRBV5-4 and TRBJ1-6, with 9 nucleotides matching TRBD1. This CDR3 contains 15 residues. The V and J ends lost 0 bases and 8 bases, in that order; junction bases with no gene match: 3. Germline V gives CDR1 SGHNT, CDR2 YYREEE (reference sequence). DNA for the CDR3: TGTGCCAGCAGCTTGGGGGGACAGGGTGATTCACCCCTCCACTTT. It translates to CASSLGGQGDSPLHF.

The CDR3: CASRGQISGNTIYF. The DNA for the CDR3 is TGTGCCAGCAGGGGACAGATCTCTGGAAACACCATATATTTT. V and J are TRBV6-6 and TRBJ1-3; 7 positions match TRBD1. V dropped 6 bases and J dropped 0; count of bases not matched to a gene: 2. Germline lookup yields CDR1 MNHNY and CDR2 SVGAGI (reference sequence). The CDR3 has 14 residues.

The chain is built from TRBV5-4 and TRBJ1-2; 8 bases match TRBD1. CDR3 length: 15 residues. V gave up 4 bases and J gave up 2 bases; unmatched junction bases: 7. The V gene's germline CDR1 is SGHNT and CDR2 YYREEE (reference sequence). The DNA for the CDR3 is TGTGCCAGCAGCCTAGGACAGGGAATAAACTATGGCTACACCTTC. Translation: CASSLGQGINYGYTF.

The chain has TRBV2 and TRBJ1-5; no clear D gene. The CDR3 has 17 residues. Trimming removed 2 bases at V and 4 bases at J, with 18 bases between. CDR1 and CDR2 (germline): SNHLY, FYNNEI. As DNA, the CDR3 is TGTGCCAGCAGTGAACAGGAGGGCAGATTAGGAAATCAGCCCCAGCATTTT. Its protein is CASSEQEGRLGNQPQHF.

J is TRBJ2-1 and V is TRBV4-1, with 11 bases matching TRBD2. CDR1 is MGHRA and CDR2 is YSYEKL in the germline V gene. The CDR3 is 17 amino acids. The J segment lost 4 bases and the V segment lost 3 bases, leaving 8 bases of the junction unmatched. The CDR3 nucleotides are TGCGCCAGCAGCCAGGCTAGCGGGGGGTTCCTGTACAATGAGCAGTTCTTC. It specifies CASSQASGGFLYNEQFF.

J is TRBJ2-2 and V is TRBV4-1; 8 nucleotides match TRBD2. J lost 2 bases, V lost 4 bases, and 6 bases had no gene match. This CDR3 has 16 residues. Germline V gene lookup returns CDR1 MGHRA and CDR2 YSYEKL. The CDR3 coding sequence is TGCGCCAGCAGCCGACCGGGAGGGGGTAACACCGGGGAGCTGTTTTTT. It encodes CASSRPGGGNTGELFF.

The chain employs TRBV5-4 and TRBJ2-4; no clear D gene. The V end was cut by 4 bases, the J end by 8 bases, with 16 bases between. The CDR3 consists of 14 residues. The germline CDR1 and CDR2 sequences are SGHNT and YYREEE (reference sequence). The CDR3 loop reads CASSVFQAVDIQYF. In nucleotides, the CDR3 is TGTGCCAGCAGCGTATTTCAAGCTGTGGACATTCAGTACTTC.

This chain connects TRBV7-3 to TRBJ1-1; no clear D. The CDR3 totals 17 residues. Germline CDR1 reads SGHTA; CDR2 reads FQGTGA. V was pared by 2 bases and J by 2 bases, with 18 bases between. This chain's CDR3 is CASSLSGGKGSNTEAFF. CDR3 in DNA: TGTGCCAGCAGCTTATCGGGAGGCAAAGGCTCTAACACTGAAGCTTTCTTT.